The T cell receptor beta chain under discussion was sequenced for a study of blood T cell repertoires in COVID-19. The overall study: The samples span acute and convalescent COVID-19 from the United States, Italy and Spain. T cells, B-cell-depleted T cells, or PBMCs provided the cDNA or gDNA that served as material.

The method was immunoSEQ multiplex PCR; TCRdb's version includes in-frame clones alone and lacks a portion of them. The top ten hold less than 20% of the sample, which has hundreds of thousands of clones, less than 90% seen once. This CDR3 region has 14 residues. The J segment lost 7 bases and the V segment lost 4 bases, leaving 3 bases of the junction unmatched. The V gene's germline CDR1 is MGHDK and CDR2 SYGVNS. The chain employs TRBV25-1 and TRBJ1-4; 10 bases match TRBD1. This clonotype was sampled from an elderly woman with active or convalescent COVID-19. The specimen sequenced was peripheral blood. The CDR3 region has the DNA TGTGCCAGCAGTGGGACAGGGGGTTTTGAAAAACTGTTTTTT. Its translation: CASSGTGGFEKLFF.